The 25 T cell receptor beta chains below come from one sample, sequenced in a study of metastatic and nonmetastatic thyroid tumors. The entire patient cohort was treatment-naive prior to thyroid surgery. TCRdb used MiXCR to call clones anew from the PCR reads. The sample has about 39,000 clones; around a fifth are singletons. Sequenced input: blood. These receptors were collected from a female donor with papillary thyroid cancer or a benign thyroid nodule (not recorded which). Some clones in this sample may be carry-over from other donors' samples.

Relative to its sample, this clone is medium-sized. The CDR3 here is CASSLQGSYNSPLHF. DNA for the CDR3: TGTGCCAGCAGTTTACAGGGCTCCTATAATTCACCCCTCCACTTT. The V and J genes are TRBV28 and TRBJ1-6; the D gene is possibly TRBD1 (5 bases). Trimming took off 2 bases at V and 0 bases at J, with 5 bases between the two ends. CDR3 length: 15 amino acids. Germline CDR1 and CDR2: MDHEN and SYDVKM.

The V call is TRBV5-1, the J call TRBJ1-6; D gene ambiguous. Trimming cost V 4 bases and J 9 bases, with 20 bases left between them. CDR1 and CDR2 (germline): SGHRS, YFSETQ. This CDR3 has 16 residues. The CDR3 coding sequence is TGCGCCAGCAGCCCTTTCCAGGCCGGGCTAGTTTCACCCCTCCACTTT. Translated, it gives CASSPFQAGLVSPLHF.

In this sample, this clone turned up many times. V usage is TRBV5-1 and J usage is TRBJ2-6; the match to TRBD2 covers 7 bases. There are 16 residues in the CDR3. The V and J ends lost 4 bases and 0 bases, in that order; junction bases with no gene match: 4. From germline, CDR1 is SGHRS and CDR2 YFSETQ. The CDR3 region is CASSRAGNSGANVLTF. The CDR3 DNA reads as TGCGCCAGCAGCCGAGCGGGGAACTCTGGGGCCAACGTCCTGACTTTC.

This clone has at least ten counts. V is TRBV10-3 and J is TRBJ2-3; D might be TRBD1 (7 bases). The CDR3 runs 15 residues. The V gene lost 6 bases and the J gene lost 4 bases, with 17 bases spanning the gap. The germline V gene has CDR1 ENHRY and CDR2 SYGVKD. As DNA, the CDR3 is TGTGCCATCAGCACAGGGCAGGGGGGTGCAGATACGCAGTATTTT. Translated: CAISTGQGGADTQYF.

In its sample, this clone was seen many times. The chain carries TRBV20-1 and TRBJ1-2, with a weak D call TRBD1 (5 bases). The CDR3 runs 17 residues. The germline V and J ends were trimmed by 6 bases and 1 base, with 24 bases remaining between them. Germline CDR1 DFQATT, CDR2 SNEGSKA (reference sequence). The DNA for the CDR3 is TGCAGTGCCTTGTCCAACGGTGACATCAGGGATAACTATGGCTACACCTTC. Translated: CSALSNGDIRDNYGYTF.

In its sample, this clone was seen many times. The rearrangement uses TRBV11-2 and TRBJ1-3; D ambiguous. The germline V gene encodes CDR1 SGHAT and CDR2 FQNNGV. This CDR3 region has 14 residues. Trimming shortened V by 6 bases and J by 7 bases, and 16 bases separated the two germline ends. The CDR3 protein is CASRSLTLSNTIYF. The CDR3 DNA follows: TGTGCCAGCAGGTCCTTAACTCTATCCAACACCATATATTTT.

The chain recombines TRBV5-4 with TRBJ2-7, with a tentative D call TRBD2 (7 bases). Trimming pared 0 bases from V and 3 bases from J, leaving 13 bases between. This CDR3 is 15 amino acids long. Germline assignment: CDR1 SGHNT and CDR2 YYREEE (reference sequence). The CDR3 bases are TGTGCCAGCAGCTTGGGCGGGGGCGAAATCTACGAGCAGTACTTC. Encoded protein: CASSLGGGEIYEQYF. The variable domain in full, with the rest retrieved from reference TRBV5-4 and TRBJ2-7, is ETGVTQSPTHLIKTRGQQVTLRCSSQSGHNTVSWYQQALGQGPQFIFQYYREEENGRGNFPPRFSGLQFPNYSSELNVNALELDDSALYLCASSLGGGEIYEQYFGPGTRLTVT.

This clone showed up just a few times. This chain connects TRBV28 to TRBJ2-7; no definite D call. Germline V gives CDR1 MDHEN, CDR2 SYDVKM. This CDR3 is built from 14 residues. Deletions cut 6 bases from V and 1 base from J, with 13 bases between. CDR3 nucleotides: TGTGCCAGCAGCATACAGTGGAGTTCCTACGAGCAGTACTTC. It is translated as CASSIQWSSYEQYF.

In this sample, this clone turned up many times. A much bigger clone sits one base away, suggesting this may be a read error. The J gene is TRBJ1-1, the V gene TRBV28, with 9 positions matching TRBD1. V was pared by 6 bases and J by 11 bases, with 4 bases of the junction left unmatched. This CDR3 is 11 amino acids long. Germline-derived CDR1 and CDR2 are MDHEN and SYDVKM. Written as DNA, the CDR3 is TGTGCCAGCAGGGACAGGGGATTTGCTTTCTTT. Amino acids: CASRDRGFAFF.

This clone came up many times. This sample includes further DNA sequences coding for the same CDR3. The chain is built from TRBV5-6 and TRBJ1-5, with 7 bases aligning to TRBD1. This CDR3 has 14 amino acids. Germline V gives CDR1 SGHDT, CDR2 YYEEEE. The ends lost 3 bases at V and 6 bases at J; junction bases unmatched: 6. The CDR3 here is CASSSTGTSQPQHF. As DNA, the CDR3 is TGTGCCAGCAGCTCGACAGGGACGAGTCAGCCCCAGCATTTT. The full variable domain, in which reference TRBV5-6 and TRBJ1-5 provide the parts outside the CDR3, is DAGVTQSPTHLIKTRGQQVTLRCSPKSGHDTVSWYQQALGQGPQFIFQYYEEEERQRGNFPDRFSGHQFPNYSSELNVNALLLGDSALYLCASSSTGTSQPQHFGDGTRLSIL.

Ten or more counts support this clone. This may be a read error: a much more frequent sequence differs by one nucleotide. CDR3 DNA: TGTGCCAGCAGCCTACCGGACAGTGGAGGCTATGGCTACACCTTC. It encodes CASSLPDSGGYGYTF. This rearrangement joins TRBV7-3 to TRBJ1-2; D perhaps matches TRBD1 (6 bases). The germline V and J ends were trimmed by 5 bases and 4 bases, with 17 bases remaining between them. Germline-derived CDR1 and CDR2 are SGHTA and FQGTGA. This CDR3 has 15 residues.

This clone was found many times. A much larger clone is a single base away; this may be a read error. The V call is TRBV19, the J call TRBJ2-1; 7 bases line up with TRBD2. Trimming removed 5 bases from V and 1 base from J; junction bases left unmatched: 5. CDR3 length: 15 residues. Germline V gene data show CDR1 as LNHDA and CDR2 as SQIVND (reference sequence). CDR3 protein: CASSPLGLSYNEQFF. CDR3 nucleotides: TGTGCCAGTAGTCCCTTGGGACTATCCTACAATGAGCAGTTCTTC.

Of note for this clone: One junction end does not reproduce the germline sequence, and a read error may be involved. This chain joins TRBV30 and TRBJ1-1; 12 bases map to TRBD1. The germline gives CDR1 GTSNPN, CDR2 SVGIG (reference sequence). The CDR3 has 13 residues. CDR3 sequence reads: CAWSPGQGAEAFF. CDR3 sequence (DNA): TGTGCCTGGAGTCCGGGACAGGGGGCTGAGGCTTTCTTT.

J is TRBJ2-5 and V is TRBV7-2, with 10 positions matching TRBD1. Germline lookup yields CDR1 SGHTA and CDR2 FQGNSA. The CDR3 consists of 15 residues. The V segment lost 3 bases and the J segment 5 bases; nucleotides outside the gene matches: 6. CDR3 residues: CASSFRQGAGETQYF. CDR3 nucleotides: TGTGCCAGCAGCTTCCGACAGGGGGCTGGGGAGACCCAGTACTTC.

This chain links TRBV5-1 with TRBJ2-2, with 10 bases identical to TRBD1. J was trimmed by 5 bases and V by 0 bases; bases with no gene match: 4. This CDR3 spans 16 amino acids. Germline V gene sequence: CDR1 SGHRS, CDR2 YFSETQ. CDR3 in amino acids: CASSLAGTGETGELFF. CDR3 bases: TGCGCCAGCAGCTTGGCCGGGACAGGGGAAACCGGGGAGCTGTTTTTT.

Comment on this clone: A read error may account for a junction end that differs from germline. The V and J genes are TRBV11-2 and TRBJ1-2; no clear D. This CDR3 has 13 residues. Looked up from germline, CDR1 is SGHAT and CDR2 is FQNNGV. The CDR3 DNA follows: TGTACCAGCAGCGACCGGGGAGAGTATTGCTACACCTTC. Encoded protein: CTSSDRGEYCYTF.

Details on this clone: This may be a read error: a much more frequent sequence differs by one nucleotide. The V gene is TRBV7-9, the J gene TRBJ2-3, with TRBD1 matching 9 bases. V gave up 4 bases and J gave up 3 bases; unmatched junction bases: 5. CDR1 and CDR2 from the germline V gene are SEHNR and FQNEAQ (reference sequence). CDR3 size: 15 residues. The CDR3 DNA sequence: TGTGCCAGCAGCTCCTGGGACAGGGCGACAGATACGCAGTATTTT. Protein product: CASSSWDRATDTQYF.

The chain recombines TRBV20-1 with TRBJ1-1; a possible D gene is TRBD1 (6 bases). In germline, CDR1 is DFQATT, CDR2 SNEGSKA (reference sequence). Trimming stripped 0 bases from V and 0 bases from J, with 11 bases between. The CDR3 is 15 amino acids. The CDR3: CSARDGTPMNTEAFF. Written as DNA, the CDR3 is TGCAGTGCTAGAGATGGGACACCCATGAACACTGAAGCTTTCTTT.

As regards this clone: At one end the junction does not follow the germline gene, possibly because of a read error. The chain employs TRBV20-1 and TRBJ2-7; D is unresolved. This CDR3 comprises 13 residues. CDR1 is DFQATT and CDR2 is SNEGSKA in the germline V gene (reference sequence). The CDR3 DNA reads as TGCAGTGATAGAGTCACCTCCACCTACGAGCAGTACTTC. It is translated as CSDRVTSTYEQYF.

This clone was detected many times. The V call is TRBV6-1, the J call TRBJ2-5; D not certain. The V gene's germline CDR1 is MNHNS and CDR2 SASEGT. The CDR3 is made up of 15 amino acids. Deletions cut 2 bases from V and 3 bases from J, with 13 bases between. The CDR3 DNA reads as TGTGCCAGCAGTGAAACGGTACAGCTTAAAGAGACCCAGTACTTC. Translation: CASSETVQLKETQYF.

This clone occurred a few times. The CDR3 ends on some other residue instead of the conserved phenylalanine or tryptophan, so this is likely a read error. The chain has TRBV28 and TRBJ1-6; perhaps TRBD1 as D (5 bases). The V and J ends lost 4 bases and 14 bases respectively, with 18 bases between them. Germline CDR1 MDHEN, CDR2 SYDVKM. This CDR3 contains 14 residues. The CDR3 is CASSSGAETPSLHS. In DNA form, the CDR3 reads TGTGCCAGCAGTTCCGGGGCAGAGACCCCGTCCCTCCACTCT.

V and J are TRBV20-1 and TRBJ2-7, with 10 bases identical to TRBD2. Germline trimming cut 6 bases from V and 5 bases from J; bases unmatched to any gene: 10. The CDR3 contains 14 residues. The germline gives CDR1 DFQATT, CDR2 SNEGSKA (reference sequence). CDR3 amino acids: CSAYSGTSVHEQYF. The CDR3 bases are TGCAGTGCCTATAGCGGGACTAGCGTCCACGAGCAGTACTTC.

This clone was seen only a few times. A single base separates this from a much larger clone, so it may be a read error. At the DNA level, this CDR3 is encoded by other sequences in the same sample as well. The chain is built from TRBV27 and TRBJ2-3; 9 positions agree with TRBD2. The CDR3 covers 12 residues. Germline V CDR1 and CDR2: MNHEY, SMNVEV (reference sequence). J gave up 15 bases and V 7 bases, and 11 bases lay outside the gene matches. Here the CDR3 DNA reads TGTGCCAGCACCCGAGCGGGGGGAGTAAAATATTTT. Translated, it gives CASTRAGGVKYF.

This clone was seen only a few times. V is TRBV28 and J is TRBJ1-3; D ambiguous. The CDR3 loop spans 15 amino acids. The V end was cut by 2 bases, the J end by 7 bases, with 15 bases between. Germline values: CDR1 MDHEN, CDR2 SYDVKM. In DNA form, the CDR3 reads TGTGCCAGCAGTTTAGGGGTTATCTGGAGGAACACCATATATTTT. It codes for CASSLGVIWRNTIYF.

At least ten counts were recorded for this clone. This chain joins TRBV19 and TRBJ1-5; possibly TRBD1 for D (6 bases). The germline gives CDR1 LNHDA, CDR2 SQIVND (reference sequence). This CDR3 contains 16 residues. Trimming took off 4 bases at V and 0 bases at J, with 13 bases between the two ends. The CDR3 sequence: CASSKGQLNSNQPQHF. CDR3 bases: TGTGCCAGTAGTAAAGGACAGCTTAATAGCAATCAGCCCCAGCATTTT.